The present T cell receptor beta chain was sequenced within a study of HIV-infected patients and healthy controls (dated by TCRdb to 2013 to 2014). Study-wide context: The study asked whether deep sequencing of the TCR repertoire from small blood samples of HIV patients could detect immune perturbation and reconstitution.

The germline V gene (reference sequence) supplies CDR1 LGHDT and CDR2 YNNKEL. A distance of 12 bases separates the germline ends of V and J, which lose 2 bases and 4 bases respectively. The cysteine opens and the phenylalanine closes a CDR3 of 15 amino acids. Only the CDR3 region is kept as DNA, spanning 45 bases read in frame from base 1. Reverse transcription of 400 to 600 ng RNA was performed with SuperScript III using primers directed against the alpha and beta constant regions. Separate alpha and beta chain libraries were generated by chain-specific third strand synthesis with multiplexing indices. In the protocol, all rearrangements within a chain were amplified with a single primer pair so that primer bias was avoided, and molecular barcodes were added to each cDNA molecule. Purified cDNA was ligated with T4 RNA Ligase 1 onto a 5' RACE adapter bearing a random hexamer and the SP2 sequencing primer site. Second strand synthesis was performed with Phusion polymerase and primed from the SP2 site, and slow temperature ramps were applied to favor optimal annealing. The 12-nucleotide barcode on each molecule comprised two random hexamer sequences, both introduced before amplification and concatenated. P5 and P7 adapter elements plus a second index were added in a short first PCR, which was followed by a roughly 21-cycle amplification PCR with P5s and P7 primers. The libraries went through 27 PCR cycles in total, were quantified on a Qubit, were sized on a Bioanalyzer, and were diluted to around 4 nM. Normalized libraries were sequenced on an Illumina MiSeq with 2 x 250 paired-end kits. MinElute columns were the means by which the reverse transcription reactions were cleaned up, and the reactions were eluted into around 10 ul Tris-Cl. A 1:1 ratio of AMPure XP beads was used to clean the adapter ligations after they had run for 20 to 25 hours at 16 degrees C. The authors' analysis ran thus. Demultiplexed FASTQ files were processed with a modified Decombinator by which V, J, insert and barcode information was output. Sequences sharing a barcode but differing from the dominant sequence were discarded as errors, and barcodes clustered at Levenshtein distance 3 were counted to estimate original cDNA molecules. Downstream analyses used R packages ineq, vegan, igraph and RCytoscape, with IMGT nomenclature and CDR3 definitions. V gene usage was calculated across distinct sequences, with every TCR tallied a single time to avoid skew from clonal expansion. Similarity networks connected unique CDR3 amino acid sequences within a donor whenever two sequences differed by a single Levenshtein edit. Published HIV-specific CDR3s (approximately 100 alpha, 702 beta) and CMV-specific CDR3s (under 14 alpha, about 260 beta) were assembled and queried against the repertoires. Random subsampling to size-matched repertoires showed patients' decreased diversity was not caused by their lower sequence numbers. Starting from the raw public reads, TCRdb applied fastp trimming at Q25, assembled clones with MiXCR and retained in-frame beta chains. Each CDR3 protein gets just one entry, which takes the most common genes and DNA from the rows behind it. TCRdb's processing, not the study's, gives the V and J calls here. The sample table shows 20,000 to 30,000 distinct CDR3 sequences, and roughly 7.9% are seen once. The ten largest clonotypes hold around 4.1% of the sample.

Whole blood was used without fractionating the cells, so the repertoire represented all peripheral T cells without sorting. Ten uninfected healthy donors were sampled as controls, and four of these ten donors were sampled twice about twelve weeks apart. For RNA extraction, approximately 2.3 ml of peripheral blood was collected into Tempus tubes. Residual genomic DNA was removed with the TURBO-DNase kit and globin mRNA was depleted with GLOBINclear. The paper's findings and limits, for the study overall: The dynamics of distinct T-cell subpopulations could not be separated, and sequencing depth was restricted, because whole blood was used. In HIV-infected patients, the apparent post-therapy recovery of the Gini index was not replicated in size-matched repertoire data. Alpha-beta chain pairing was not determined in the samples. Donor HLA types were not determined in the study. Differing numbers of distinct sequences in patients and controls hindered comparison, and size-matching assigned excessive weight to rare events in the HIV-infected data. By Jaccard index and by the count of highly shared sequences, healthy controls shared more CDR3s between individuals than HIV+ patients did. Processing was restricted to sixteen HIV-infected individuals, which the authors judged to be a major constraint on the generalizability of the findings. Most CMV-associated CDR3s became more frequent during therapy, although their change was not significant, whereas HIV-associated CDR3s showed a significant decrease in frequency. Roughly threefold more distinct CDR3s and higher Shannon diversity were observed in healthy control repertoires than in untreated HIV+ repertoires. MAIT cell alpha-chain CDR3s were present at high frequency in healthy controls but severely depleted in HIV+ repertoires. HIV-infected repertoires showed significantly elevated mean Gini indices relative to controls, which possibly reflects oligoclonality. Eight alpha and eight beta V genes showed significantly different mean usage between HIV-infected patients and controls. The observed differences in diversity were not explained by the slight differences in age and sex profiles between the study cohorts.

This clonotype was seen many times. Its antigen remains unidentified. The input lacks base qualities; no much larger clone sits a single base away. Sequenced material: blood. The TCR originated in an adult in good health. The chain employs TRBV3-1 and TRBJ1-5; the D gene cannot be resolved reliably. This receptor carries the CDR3 CASSQREQNNQPQHF. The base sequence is TGTGCCAGCAGCCAAAGGGAACAGAATAATCAGCCCCAGCATTTT.